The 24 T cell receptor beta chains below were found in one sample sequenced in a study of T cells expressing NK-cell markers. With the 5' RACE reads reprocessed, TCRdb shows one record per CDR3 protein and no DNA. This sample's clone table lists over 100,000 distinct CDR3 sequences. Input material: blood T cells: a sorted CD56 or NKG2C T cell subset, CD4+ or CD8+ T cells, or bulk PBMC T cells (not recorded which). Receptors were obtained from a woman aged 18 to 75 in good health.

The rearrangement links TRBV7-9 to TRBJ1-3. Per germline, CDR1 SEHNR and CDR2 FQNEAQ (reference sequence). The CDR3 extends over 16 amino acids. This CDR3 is CASSPDRLHSGNTIYF.

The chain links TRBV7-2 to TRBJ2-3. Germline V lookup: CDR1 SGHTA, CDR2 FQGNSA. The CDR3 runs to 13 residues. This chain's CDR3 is CASSLGGTDTQYF. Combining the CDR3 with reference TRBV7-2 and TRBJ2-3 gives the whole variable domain GAGVSQSPSNKVTEKGKDVELRCDPISGHTALYWYRQSLGQGLEFLIYFQGNSAPDKSGLPSDRFSAERTGGSVSTLTIQRTQQEDSAVYLCASSLGGTDTQYFGPGTRLTVL.

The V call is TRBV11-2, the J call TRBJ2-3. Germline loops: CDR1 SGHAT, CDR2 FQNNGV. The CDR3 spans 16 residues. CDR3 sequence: CASSLASAIVTDTQYF. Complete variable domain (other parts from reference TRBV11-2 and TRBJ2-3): EAGVAQSPRYKIIEKRQSVAFWCNPISGHATLYWYQQILGQGPKLLIQFQNNGVVDDSQLPKDRFSAERLKGVDSTLKIQPAKLEDSAVYLCASSLASAIVTDTQYFGPGTRLTVL.

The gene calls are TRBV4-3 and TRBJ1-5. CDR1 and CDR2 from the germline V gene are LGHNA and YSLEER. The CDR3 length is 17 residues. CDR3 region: CASSQDLTGYSNQPQHF.

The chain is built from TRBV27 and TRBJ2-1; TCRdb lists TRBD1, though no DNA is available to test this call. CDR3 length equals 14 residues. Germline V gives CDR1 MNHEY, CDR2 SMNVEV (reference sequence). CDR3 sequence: CASGTGQGSNEQFF.

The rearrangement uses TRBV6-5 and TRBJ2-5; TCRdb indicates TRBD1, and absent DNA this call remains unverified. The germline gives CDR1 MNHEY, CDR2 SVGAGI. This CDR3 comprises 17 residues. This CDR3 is CASSSGTLGPGQETQYF.

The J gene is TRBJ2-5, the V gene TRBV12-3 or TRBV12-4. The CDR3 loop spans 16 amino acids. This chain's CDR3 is CASSLAQWLPQETQYF.

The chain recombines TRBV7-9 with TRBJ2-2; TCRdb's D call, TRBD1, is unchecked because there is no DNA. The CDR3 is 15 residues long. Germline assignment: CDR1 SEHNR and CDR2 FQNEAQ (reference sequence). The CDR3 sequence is CASRFAGGRPGELFF.

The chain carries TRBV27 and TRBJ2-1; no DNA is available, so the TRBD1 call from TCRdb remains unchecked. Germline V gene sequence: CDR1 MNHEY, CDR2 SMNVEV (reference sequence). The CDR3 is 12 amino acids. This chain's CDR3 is CASSYRVGEQFF.

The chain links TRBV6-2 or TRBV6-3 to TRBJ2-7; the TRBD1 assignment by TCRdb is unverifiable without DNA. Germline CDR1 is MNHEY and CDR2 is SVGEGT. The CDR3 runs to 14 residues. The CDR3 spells CASTSGTAAYEQYF.

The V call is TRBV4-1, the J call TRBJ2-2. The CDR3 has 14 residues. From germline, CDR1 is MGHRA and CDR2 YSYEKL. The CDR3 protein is CASSQDMAAAELFF.

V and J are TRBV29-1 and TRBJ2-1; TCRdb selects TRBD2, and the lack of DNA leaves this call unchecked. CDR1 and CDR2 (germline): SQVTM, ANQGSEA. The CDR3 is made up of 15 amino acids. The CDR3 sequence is CSVKLGRSSYNEQFF.

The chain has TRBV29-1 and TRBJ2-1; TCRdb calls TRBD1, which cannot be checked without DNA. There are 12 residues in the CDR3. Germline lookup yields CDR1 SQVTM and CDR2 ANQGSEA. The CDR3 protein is CSVEDLAGVPFF.

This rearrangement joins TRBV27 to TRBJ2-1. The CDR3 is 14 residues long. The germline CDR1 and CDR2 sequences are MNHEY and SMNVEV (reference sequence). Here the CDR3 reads CASSLLMAADEQFF.

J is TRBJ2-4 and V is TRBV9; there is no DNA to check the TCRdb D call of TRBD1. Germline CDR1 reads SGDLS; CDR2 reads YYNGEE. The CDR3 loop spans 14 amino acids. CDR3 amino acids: CASSDGTVQDIQYF. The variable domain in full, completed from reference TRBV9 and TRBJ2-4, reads DSGVTQTPKHLITATGQRVTLRCSPRSGDLSVYWYQQSLDQGLQFLIQYYNGEERAKGNILERFSAQQFPDLHSELNLSSLELGDSALYFCASSDGTVQDIQYFGAGTRLSVL.

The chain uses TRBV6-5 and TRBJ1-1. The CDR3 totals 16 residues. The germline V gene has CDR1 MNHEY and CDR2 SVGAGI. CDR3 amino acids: CASSYSSKTMNTEAFF.

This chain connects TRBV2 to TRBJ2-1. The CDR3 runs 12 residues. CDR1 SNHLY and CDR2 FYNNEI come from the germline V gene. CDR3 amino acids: CASSDLGNEQFF. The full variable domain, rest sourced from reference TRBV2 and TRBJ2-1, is EPEVTQTPSHQVTQMGQEVILRCVPISNHLYFYWYRQILGQKVEFLVSFYNNEISEKSEIFDDQFSVERPDGSNFTLKIRSTKLEDSAMYFCASSDLGNEQFFGPGTRLTVL.

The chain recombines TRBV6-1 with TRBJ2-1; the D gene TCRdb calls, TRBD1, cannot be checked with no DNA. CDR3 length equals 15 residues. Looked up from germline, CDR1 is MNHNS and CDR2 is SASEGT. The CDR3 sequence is CASSPGGYSYNEQFF.

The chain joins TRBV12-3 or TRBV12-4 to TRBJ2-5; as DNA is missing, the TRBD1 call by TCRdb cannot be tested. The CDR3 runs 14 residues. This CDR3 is CASSFQRGEETQYF.

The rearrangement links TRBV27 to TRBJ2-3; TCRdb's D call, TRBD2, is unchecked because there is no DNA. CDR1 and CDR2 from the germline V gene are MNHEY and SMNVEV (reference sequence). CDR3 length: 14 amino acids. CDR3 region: CATTPGGEADTQYF.

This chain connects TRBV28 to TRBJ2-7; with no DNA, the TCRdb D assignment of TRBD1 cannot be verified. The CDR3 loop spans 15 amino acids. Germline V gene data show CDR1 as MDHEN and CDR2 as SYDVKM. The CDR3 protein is CASSFGSGAGYEQYF.

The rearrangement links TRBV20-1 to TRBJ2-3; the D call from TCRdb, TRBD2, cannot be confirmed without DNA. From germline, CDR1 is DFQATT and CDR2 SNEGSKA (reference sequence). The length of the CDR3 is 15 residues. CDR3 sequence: CSADTSGRGTDTQYF.

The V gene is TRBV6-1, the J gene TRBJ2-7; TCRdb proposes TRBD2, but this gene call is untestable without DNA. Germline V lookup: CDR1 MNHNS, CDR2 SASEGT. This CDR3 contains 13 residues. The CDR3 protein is CASSPLAGYEQYF.

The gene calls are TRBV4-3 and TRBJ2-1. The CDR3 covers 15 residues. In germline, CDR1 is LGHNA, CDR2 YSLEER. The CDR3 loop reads CASSQRRLLQNEQFF.